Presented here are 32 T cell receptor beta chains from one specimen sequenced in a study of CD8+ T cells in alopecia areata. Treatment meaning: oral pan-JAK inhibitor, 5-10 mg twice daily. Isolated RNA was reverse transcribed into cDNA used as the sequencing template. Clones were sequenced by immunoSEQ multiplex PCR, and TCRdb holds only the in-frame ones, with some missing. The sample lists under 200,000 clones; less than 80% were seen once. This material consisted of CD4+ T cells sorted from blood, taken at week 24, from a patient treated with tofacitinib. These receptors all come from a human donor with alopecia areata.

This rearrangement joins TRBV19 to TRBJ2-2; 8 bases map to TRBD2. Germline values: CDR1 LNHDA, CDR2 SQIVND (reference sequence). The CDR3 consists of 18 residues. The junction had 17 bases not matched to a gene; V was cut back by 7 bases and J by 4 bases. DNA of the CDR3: TGTGCCAGTACCCGGGGGGGCTGGCTTAGGTCGAGCACCGGGGAGCTGTTTTTT. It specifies CASTRGGWLRSSTGELFF.

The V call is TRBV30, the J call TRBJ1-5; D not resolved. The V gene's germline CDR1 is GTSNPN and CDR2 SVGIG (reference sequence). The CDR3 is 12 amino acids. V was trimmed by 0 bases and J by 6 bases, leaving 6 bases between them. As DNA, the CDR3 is TGTGCCTGGAGTGTTCTCGGTCAGCCCCAGCATTTT. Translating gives CAWSVLGQPQHF.

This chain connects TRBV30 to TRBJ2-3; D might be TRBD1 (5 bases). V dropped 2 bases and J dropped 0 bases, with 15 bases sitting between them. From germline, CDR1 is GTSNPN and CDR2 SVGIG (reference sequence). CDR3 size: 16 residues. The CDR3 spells CAWSIGQTASTDTQYF. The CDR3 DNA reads TGTGCCTGGAGTATTGGACAAACCGCTAGCACAGATACGCAGTATTTT.

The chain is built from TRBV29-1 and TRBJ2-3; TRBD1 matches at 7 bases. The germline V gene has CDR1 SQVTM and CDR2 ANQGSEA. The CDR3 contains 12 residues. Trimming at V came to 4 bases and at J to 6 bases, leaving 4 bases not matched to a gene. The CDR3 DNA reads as TGCAGCGTTGTCCCCAGGGGGGATACGCAGTATTTT. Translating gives CSVVPRGDTQYF.

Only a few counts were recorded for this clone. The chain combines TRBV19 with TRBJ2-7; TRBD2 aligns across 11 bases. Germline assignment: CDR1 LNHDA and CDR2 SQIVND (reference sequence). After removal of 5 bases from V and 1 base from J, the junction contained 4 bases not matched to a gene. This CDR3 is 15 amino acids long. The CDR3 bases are TGTGCCAGTAGTGAAGGACTAGCGGGTTCCTACGAGCAGTACTTC. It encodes CASSEGLAGSYEQYF. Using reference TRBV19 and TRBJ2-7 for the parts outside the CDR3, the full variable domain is DGGITQSPKYLFRKEGQNVTLSCEQNLNHDAMYWYRQDPGQGLRLIYYSQIVNDFQKGDIAEGYSVSREKKESFPLTVTSAQKNPTAFYLCASSEGLAGSYEQYFGPGTRLTVT.

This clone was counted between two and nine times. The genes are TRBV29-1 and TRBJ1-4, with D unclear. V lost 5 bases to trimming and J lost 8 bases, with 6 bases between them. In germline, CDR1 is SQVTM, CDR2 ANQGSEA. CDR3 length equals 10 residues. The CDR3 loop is CSVLGEKLFF. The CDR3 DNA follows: TGCAGCGTTCTAGGAGAAAAACTGTTTTTT.

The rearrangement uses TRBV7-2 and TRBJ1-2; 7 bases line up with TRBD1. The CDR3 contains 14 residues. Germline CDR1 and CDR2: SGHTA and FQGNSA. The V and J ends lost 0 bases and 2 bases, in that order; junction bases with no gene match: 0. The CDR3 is CASSLATGNYGYTF. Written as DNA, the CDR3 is TGTGCCAGCAGCTTAGCGACAGGGAACTATGGCTACACCTTC.

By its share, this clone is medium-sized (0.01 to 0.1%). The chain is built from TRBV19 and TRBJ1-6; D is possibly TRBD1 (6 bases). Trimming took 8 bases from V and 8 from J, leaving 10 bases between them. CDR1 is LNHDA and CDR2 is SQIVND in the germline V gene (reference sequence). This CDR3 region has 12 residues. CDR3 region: CASAYRDSPLHF. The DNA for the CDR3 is TGTGCCAGTGCGTACAGGGATTCACCCCTCCACTTT.

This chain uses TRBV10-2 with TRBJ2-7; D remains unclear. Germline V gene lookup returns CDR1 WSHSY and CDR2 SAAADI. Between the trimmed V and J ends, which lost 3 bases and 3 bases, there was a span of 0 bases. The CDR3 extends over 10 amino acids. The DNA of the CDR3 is TGCGCCAGCAGTGACTACGAGCAGTACTTC. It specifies CASSDYEQYF.

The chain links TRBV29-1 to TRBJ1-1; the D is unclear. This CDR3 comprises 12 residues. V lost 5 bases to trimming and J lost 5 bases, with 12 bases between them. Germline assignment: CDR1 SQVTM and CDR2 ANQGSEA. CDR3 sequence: CSVMGLYTEAFF. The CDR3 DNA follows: TGCAGCGTTATGGGTCTCTATACTGAAGCTTTCTTT.

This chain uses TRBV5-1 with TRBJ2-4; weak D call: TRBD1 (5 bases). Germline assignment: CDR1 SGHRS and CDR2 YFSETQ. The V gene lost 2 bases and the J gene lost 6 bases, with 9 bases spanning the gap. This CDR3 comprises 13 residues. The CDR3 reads CASSLKTANIQYF. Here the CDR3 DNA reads TGCGCCAGCAGCTTAAAGACAGCAAACATTCAGTACTTC. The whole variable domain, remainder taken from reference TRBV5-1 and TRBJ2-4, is KAGVTQTPRYLIKTRGQQVTLSCSPISGHRSVSWYQQTPGQGLQFLFEYFSETQRNKGNFPGRFSGRQFSNSRSEMNVSTLELGDSALYLCASSLKTANIQYFGAGTRLSVL.

The CDR3 DNA sequence: TGTGCCAGCAGTTGGACCGCCACCGGGGGGACCCAGTACTTC. This gives the protein CASSWTATGGTQYF. The chain carries TRBV27 and TRBJ2-5; D is possibly TRBD2 (6 bases). Deletions cut 4 bases from V and 7 bases from J, with 16 bases between. The CDR3 is made up of 14 amino acids. Germline CDR1 is MNHEY and CDR2 is SMNVEV (reference sequence).

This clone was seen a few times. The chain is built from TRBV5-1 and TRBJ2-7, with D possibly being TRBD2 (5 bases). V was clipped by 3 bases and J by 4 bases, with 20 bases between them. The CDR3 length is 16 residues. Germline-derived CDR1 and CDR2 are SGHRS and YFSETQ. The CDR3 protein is CASSSGRERLSYEQYF. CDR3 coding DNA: TGCGCCAGCAGCTCAGGACGGGAAAGACTGTCATACGAGCAGTACTTC.

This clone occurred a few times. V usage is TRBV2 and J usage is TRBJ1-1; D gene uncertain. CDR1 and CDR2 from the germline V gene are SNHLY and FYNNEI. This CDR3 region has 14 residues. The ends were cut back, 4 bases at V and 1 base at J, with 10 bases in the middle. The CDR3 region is CASSVGTRNTEAFF. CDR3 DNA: TGTGCCAGCAGTGTCGGCACGAGGAACACTGAAGCTTTCTTT.

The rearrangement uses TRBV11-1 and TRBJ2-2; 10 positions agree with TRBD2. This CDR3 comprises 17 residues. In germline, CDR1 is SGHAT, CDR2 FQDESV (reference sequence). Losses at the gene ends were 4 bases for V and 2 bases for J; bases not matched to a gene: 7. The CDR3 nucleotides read TGTGCCAGCAGCTCCTCTAGCGGGGGTATCAACACCGGGGAGCTGTTTTTT. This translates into CASSSSSGGINTGELFF.

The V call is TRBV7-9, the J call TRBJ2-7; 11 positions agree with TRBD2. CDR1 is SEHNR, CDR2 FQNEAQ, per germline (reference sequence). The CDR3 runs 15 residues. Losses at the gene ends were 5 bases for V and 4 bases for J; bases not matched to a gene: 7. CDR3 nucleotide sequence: TGTGCCAGCAGCGGTGGTAGCGGGGGGGCATACGAGCAGTACTTC. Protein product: CASSGGSGGAYEQYF. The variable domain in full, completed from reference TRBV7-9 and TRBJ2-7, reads DTGVSQNPRHKITKRGQNVTFRCDPISEHNRLYWYRQTLGQGPEFLTYFQNEAQLEKSRLLSDRFSAERPKGSFSTLEIQRTEQGDSAMYLCASSGGSGGAYEQYFGPGTRLTVT.

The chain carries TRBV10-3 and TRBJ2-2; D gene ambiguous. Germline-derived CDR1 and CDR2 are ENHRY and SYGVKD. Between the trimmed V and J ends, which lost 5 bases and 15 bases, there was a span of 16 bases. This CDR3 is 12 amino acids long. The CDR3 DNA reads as TGTGCCATCAGTTCACCCGCTGAGAGGTTGTTTTTT. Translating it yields CAISSPAERLFF.

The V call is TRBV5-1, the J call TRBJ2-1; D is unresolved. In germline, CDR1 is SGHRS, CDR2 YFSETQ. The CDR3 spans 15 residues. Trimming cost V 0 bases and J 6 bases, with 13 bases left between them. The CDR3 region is CASSLEGGRGNEQFF. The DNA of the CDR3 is TGCGCCAGCAGCTTGGAAGGCGGTCGCGGCAATGAGCAGTTCTTC.

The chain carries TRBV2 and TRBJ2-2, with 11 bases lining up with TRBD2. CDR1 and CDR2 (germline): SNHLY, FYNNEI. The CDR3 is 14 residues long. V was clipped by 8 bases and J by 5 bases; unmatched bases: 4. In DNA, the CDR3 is TGTGCCAGCGGGGGACTAGCGGAAACCGGGGAGCTGTTTTTT. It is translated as CASGGLAETGELFF.

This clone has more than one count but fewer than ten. For the CDR3, the DNA is TGTGCCAGTAGTATGAGTTACACCGGGGAGCTGTTTTTT. It is translated as CASSMSYTGELFF. The genes are TRBV19 and TRBJ2-2; no firm D call. The CDR3 is made up of 13 amino acids. Trimming shortened V by 3 bases and J by 3 bases, and 5 bases separated the two germline ends. Germline loops: CDR1 LNHDA, CDR2 SQIVND (reference sequence).

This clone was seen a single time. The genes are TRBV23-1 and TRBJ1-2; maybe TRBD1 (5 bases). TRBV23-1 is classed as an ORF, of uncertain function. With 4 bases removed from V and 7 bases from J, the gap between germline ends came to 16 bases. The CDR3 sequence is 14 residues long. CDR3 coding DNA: TGCGCCAGCAGTCGGGAGGGGATTGGAGGTGGCTACACCTTC. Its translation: CASSREGIGGGYTF.

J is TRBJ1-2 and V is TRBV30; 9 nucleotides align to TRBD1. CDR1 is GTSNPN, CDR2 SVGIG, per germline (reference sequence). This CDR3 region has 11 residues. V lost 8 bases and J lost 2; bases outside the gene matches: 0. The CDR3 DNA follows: TGTGCCGGACAGGGGAACTATGGCTACACCTTC. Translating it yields CAGQGNYGYTF.

The CDR3 sequence is CAWSVRLVDRGGYTF. CDR3 nucleotide sequence: TGTGCCTGGAGTGTACGATTGGTTGACAGGGGGGGCTACACCTTC. The rearrangement uses TRBV30 and TRBJ1-2; 9 positions match TRBD1. V gave up 0 bases and J gave up 8 bases; unmatched junction bases: 10. This CDR3 is 15 amino acids long. Germline values: CDR1 GTSNPN, CDR2 SVGIG (reference sequence).

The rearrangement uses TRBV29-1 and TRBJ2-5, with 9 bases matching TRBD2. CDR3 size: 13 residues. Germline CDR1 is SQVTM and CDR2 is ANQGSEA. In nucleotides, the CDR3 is TGCAGTTCTAGCGGGGACACTCAAGAGACCCAGTACTTC. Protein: CSSSGDTQETQYF.

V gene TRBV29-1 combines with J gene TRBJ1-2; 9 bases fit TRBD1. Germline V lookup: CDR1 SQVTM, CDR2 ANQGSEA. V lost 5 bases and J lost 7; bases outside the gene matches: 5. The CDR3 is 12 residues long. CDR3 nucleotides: TGCAGCGTTTACAGGACAGGGGTTGGCTACACCTTC. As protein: CSVYRTGVGYTF.

The CDR3 protein is CASSLRATSYEQYF. In nucleotides, the CDR3 is TGCGCCAGCAGCTTGCGTGCAACCTCCTACGAGCAGTACTTC. The genes are TRBV5-1 and TRBJ2-7; D is unclear. The CDR3 contains 14 residues. Trimming cost V 1 base and J 0 bases, with 8 bases left between them. Germline CDR1 reads SGHRS; CDR2 reads YFSETQ.

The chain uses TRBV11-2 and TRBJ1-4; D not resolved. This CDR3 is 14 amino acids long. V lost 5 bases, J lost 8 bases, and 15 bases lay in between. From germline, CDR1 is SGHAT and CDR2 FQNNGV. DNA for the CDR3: TGTGCCAGCAGCCCCGCCCGGGGAGGCGAAAAACTGTTTTTT. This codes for CASSPARGGEKLFF.

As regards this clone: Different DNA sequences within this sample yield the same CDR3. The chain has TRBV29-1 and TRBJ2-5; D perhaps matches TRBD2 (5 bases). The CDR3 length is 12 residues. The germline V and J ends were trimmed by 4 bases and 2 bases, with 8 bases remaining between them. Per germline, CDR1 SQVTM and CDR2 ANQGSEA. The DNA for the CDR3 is TGCAGCGTTGGACTAACACAAGAGACCCAGTACTTC. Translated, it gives CSVGLTQETQYF.

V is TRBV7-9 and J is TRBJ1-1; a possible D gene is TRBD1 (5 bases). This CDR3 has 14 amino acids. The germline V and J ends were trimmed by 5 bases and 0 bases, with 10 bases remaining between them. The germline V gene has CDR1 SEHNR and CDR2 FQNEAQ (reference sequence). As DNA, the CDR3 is TGTGCCAGCAGCGGACGGGGCATGAACACTGAAGCTTTCTTT. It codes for CASSGRGMNTEAFF.

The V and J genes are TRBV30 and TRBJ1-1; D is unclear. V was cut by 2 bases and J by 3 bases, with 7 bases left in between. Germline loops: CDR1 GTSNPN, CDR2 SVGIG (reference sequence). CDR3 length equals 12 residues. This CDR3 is CAWSKAHTEAFF. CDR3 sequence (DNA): TGTGCCTGGAGTAAGGCCCACACTGAAGCTTTCTTT.

Written as DNA, the CDR3 is TGTGCCTGGAGTACCTTAGAGACCCAGTACTTC. It codes for CAWSTLETQYF. This chain connects TRBV30 to TRBJ2-5; D not resolved. The CDR3 consists of 11 residues. Between the trimmed V and J ends, which lost 2 bases and 4 bases, there was a span of 5 bases. Germline-derived CDR1 and CDR2 are GTSNPN and SVGIG (reference sequence).

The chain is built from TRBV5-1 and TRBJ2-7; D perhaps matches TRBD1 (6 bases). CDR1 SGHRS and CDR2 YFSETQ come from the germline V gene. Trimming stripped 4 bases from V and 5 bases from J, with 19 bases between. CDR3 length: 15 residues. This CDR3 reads CASSAMGAGADEQYF. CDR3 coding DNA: TGCGCCAGCAGCGCGATGGGGGCAGGGGCTGACGAGCAGTACTTC.